A selection of T cell receptor beta chains follows, all from one sample in a study of radiotherapy plus CTLA-4 blockade in lung cancer. Sequencing was performed with immunoSEQ multiplex PCR; in TCRdb, only in-frame clones are kept and a portion is missing. The table includes 26,000 or so clones, about 80% detected once. The source material was peripheral blood, sampled from a patient treated with radiotherapy plus ipilimumab. These TCRs come from a human donor with non-small cell lung cancer that progressed on radiotherapy plus ipilimumab. Both conserved end residues are trimmed from each CDR3. Each record gives: V gene, J gene, CDR3 protein.

V: TRBV2; J: TRBJ2-5; CDR3: ASGTEVEETQY
V: TRBV7-8; J: TRBJ2-1; CDR3: ASSPLLVGGKGRNEQF
V: TRBV28; J: TRBJ2-1; CDR3: ASKEGGGTSEQF
V: TRBV6-5; J: TRBJ1-2; CDR3: ASSEGGAGYGYT
V: TRBV5-1; J: TRBJ2-3; CDR3: ASSLGPSASTDTQY
V: TRBV25-1; J: TRBJ2-7; CDR3: ASSESSPSGDSYEQY
V: TRBV9; J: TRBJ2-1; CDR3: ASSPSLARGGSYNEQF
V: TRBV30; J: TRBJ1-5; CDR3: AWYKVDRGNDQPQH
V: TRBV7-2; J: TRBJ2-1; CDR3: ASSPVRGSSYNEQF
V: TRBV4-2; J: TRBJ1-2; CDR3: ASSQGQGGLYGYT
V: TRBV4-1; J: TRBJ2-7; CDR3: ASSQVGGAVAYEQY
V: TRBV29-1; J: TRBJ2-2; CDR3: SAGGKSGALAGELF
V: TRBV4-1; J: TRBJ2-1; CDR3: ASSQDPGLAGGPVGNEQF
V: TRBV28; J: TRBJ1-1; CDR3: ASSHIQGSANTEAF
V: TRBV5-1; J: TRBJ1-2; CDR3: ASSLLQAGLHGYT
V: TRBV5-5; J: TRBJ1-1; CDR3: ASSQVWLQTAEAF
V: TRBV11-2; J: TRBJ2-5; CDR3: ASSLGPSGTQETQY
V: TRBV6-5; J: TRBJ2-7; CDR3: ASTRTGGHEQY
V: TRBV5-1; J: TRBJ2-5; CDR3: ASSSTGSEVLETQY
V: TRBV29-1; J: TRBJ1-4; CDR3: SVYGEGATNEKLF
V: TRBV6-5; J: TRBJ2-3; CDR3: ASSYRGAGTQY
V: TRBV6-1; J: TRBJ2-2; CDR3: ASSDLRANRGYANTGELF
V: TRBV2; J: TRBJ1-2; CDR3: ASTEVPGPNYGYT
V: TRBV7-2; J: TRBJ2-5; CDR3: ASSSRKGGSQETQY
V: TRBV10-2; J: TRBJ2-1; CDR3: ASWGLGYNEQF
V: TRBV15; J: TRBJ2-7; CDR3: ATSRVGVGAGSYEQY
V: TRBV29-1; J: TRBJ1-1; CDR3: SVRRTVMNTEAF
V: TRBV6-1; J: TRBJ1-2; CDR3: ASSDWTENYGYT
V: TRBV27; J: TRBJ1-4; CDR3: ASSTGSNEKLF
V: TRBV28; J: TRBJ1-2; CDR3: ASSAGRQRSRHGYT
V: TRBV5-1; J: TRBJ2-2; CDR3: ASSLAAGGNTGELF